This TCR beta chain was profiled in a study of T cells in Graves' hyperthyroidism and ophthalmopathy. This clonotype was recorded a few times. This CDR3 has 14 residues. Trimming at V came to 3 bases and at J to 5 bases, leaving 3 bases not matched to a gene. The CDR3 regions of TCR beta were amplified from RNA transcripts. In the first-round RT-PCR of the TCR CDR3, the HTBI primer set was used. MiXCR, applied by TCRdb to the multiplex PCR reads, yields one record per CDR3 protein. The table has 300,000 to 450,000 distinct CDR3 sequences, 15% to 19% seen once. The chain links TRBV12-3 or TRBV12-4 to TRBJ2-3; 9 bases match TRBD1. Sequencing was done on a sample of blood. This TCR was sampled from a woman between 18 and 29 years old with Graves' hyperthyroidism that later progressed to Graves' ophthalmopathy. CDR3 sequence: CASSLTGGLDTQYF. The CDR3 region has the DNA TGTGCCAGCAGTTTGACAGGGGGTTTAGATACGCAGTATTTT.